Listed below are T cell receptor beta chains from one sample, sequenced in a study of blood T cell repertoires in COVID-19. The table came from immunoSEQ multiplex PCR; TCRdb's copy has only in-frame clones and leaves some out. In the table there are about 150,000 clones, 75% to 90% of which are singletons. Sample: peripheral blood. The receptor source for this set is an elderly man with acute or convalescent COVID-19. Each CDR3 is given with its conserved first and last residue. Fields, in order: J gene, V gene, clone size, D gene, CDR3 protein, CDR3 DNA. D genes are given only for firm matches. Part of the rows lack a size; the others show once, few, many or a class for expanded clones.

J gene: TRBJ1-2
V gene: TRBV3-1/TRBV3-2
clone size: .
D gene: TRBD1
CDR3 protein: CASSQPNRGRVDYGYTF
CDR3 DNA: TGTGCCAGCAGCCAACCCAATAGGGGGCGAGTCGACTATGGCTACACCTTC

J gene: TRBJ2-2
V gene: TRBV5-6
clone size: once
D gene: TRBD1
CDR3 protein: CASSFWATGTTGELFF
CDR3 DNA: TGTGCCAGCAGCTTTTGGGCGACAGGGACCACCGGGGAGCTGTTTTTT

J gene: TRBJ2-2
V gene: TRBV25-1
clone size: .
D gene: .
CDR3 protein: CATKSGSLNTGELFF
CDR3 DNA: TGTGCCACCAAATCGGGTAGCCTAAACACCGGGGAGCTGTTTTTT

J gene: TRBJ1-2
V gene: TRBV7-8
clone size: .
D gene: .
CDR3 protein: CASSDRLGYGYTF
CDR3 DNA: TGTGCCAGCAGTGACAGGTTGGGGTATGGCTACACCTTC

J gene: TRBJ2-6
V gene: TRBV24-1
clone size: .
D gene: .
CDR3 protein: CATSLGGVGSGANVLTF
CDR3 DNA: TGTGCCACCAGTTTAGGGGGAGTCGGCTCTGGGGCCAACGTCCTGACTTTC

J gene: TRBJ1-4
V gene: TRBV19
clone size: .
D gene: TRBD1
CDR3 protein: CASSSTGAAEKLFF
CDR3 DNA: TGTGCCAGTAGTTCGACAGGGGCGGCGGAAAAACTGTTTTTT

J gene: TRBJ2-1
V gene: TRBV19
clone size: .
D gene: TRBD2
CDR3 protein: CASSISAAGGYNEQFF
CDR3 DNA: TGTGCCAGTAGTATAAGTGCAGCGGGAGGCTACAATGAGCAGTTCTTC

J gene: TRBJ2-7
V gene: TRBV29-1
clone size: .
D gene: .
CDR3 protein: CSVSGTAFYEQYF
CDR3 DNA: TGCAGCGTCTCCGGGACTGCCTTCTACGAGCAGTACTTC

J gene: TRBJ1-4
V gene: TRBV9
clone size: .
D gene: .
CDR3 protein: CASSQSTGKLFF
CDR3 DNA: TGTGCCAGCAGCCAATCAACAGGAAAACTGTTTTTT

J gene: TRBJ2-1
V gene: TRBV19
clone size: .
D gene: .
CDR3 protein: CASSTETGRNEQFF
CDR3 DNA: TGTGCCAGTAGTACCGAGACAGGGAGGAATGAGCAGTTCTTC

J gene: TRBJ2-5
V gene: TRBV5-1
clone size: .
D gene: .
CDR3 protein: CASSLEGAQYF
CDR3 DNA: TGCGCCAGCAGCTTGGAAGGGGCCCAGTACTTC

J gene: TRBJ1-2
V gene: TRBV20-1
clone size: .
D gene: .
CDR3 protein: CSASSPNYGYTF
CDR3 DNA: TGCAGTGCTAGTAGCCCCAACTATGGCTACACCTTC

J gene: TRBJ2-2
V gene: TRBV18
clone size: .
D gene: .
CDR3 protein: CASSPRQGNTGELFF
CDR3 DNA: TGTGCCAGCTCACCGAGGCAGGGAAACACCGGGGAGCTGTTTTTT

J gene: TRBJ2-3
V gene: TRBV24-1
clone size: .
D gene: TRBD1
CDR3 protein: CATSDRGQATDTQYF
CDR3 DNA: TGTGCCACCAGTGACCGAGGACAGGCAACAGATACGCAGTATTTT

J gene: TRBJ1-5
V gene: TRBV24-1
clone size: .
D gene: TRBD1
CDR3 protein: CATRGPGQGNQPQHF
CDR3 DNA: TGTGCCACCAGGGGTCCGGGACAGGGTAATCAGCCCCAGCATTTT

J gene: TRBJ1-1
V gene: TRBV28
clone size: .
D gene: TRBD1
CDR3 protein: CASSPTGGAGAFF
CDR3 DNA: TGTGCCAGCAGCCCTACAGGGGGGGCCGGAGCTTTCTTT

J gene: TRBJ1-4
V gene: TRBV18
clone size: .
D gene: TRBD1
CDR3 protein: CASSPRQGANNEKLFF
CDR3 DNA: TGTGCCAGCTCACCAAGACAGGGGGCCAATAATGAAAAACTGTTTTTT

J gene: TRBJ1-2
V gene: TRBV5-1
clone size: .
D gene: .
CDR3 protein: CASSFTGPEGYTF
CDR3 DNA: TGCGCCAGCAGCTTCACCGGTCCTGAGGGCTACACCTTC

J gene: TRBJ1-1
V gene: TRBV10-2
clone size: once
D gene: .
CDR3 protein: CASRRNVGGRNTEAFF
CDR3 DNA: TGCGCCAGCAGGAGAAACGTCGGGGGAAGGAACACTGAAGCTTTCTTT

J gene: TRBJ2-6
V gene: TRBV28
clone size: .
D gene: .
CDR3 protein: CASSPNPDSRPGANVLTF
CDR3 DNA: TGTGCCAGCAGTCCGAACCCGGACAGCCGACCCGGGGCCAACGTCCTGACTTTC

J gene: TRBJ1-4
V gene: TRBV9
clone size: few
D gene: TRBD1
CDR3 protein: CASSVGGQDEKLFF
CDR3 DNA: TGTGCCAGCAGCGTAGGGGGACAGGATGAAAAACTGTTTTTT

J gene: TRBJ2-3
V gene: TRBV21-1
clone size: .
D gene: .
CDR3 protein: CASTHKPETDTQYF
CDR3 DNA: TGTGCCAGCACTCACAAACCGGAGACAGATACGCAGTATTTT

J gene: TRBJ1-4
V gene: TRBV30
clone size: .
D gene: TRBD1
CDR3 protein: CAWNPGQKEKLFF
CDR3 DNA: TGTGCCTGGAATCCGGGACAGAAAGAAAAACTGTTTTTT

J gene: TRBJ1-1
V gene: TRBV27
clone size: .
D gene: .
CDR3 protein: CASSTYSNSNMNTEAFF
CDR3 DNA: TGTGCCAGCAGTACATACAGTAACTCAAACATGAACACTGAAGCTTTCTTT

J gene: TRBJ2-3
V gene: TRBV19
clone size: .
D gene: .
CDR3 protein: CASSWGLDTQYF
CDR3 DNA: TGTGCCAGTAGTTGGGGGCTGGATACGCAGTATTTT

J gene: TRBJ2-2
V gene: TRBV13
clone size: .
D gene: TRBD2
CDR3 protein: CASSPGTSIAGELFF
CDR3 DNA: TGTGCCAGCAGCCCTGGGACTAGTATTGCCGGGGAGCTGTTTTTT

J gene: TRBJ1-6
V gene: TRBV2
clone size: .
D gene: .
CDR3 protein: CASSPISPLHF
CDR3 DNA: TGTGCCAGCAGTCCCATTTCACCCCTCCACTTT

J gene: TRBJ2-6
V gene: TRBV2
clone size: .
D gene: .
CDR3 protein: CASRKDDYSGANVLTF
CDR3 DNA: TGTGCCAGCAGAAAGGACGACTACTCTGGGGCCAACGTCCTGACTTTC

J gene: TRBJ2-1
V gene: TRBV3-1/TRBV3-2
clone size: .
D gene: .
CDR3 protein: CASSHPGGLYNEQFF
CDR3 DNA: TGTGCCAGCAGCCATCCCGGGGGACTTTACAATGAGCAGTTCTTC

J gene: TRBJ2-2
V gene: TRBV2
clone size: .
D gene: TRBD1
CDR3 protein: CASNQKTGTNTGELFF
CDR3 DNA: TGTGCCAGCAACCAAAAGACAGGGACGAACACCGGGGAGCTGTTTTTT

J gene: TRBJ2-7
V gene: TRBV5-1
clone size: .
D gene: .
CDR3 protein: CASSSSGVGEQYF
CDR3 DNA: TGCGCCAGCAGCTCCTCAGGGGTGGGGGAGCAGTACTTC

J gene: TRBJ2-5
V gene: TRBV29-1
clone size: .
D gene: TRBD2
CDR3 protein: CSMTSGVYQETQYF
CDR3 DNA: TGCAGCATGACTAGCGGGGTGTACCAAGAGACCCAGTACTTC

J gene: TRBJ2-6
V gene: TRBV5-1
clone size: .
D gene: TRBD2
CDR3 protein: CASSPGLAGGHSGANVLTF
CDR3 DNA: TGCGCCAGCAGCCCGGGACTAGCGGGGGGGCATTCTGGGGCCAACGTCCTGACTTTC

J gene: TRBJ2-3
V gene: TRBV11-2
clone size: .
D gene: TRBD2
CDR3 protein: CASSILAGAADTQYF
CDR3 DNA: TGTGCCAGCAGCATTCTAGCGGGGGCCGCAGATACGCAGTATTTT

J gene: TRBJ2-3
V gene: TRBV24-1
clone size: .
D gene: TRBD1
CDR3 protein: CATSDFRGPGDTQYF
CDR3 DNA: TGTGCCACCAGTGATTTTAGGGGGCCAGGGGATACGCAGTATTTT

J gene: TRBJ1-1
V gene: TRBV10-3
clone size: .
D gene: .
CDR3 protein: CAISRGGVAAFF
CDR3 DNA: TGTGCCATCAGCCGGGGGGGGGTAGCAGCTTTCTTT

J gene: TRBJ2-1
V gene: TRBV9
clone size: .
D gene: TRBD2
CDR3 protein: CASSVGPSGRGGNEQFF
CDR3 DNA: TGTGCCAGCAGCGTAGGGCCTAGCGGGAGGGGGGGCAATGAGCAGTTCTTC

J gene: TRBJ1-3
V gene: TRBV6-5
clone size: .
D gene: .
CDR3 protein: CASRTDRLGNTIYF
CDR3 DNA: TGTGCCAGCAGGACAGATCGCCTTGGAAACACCATATATTTT

J gene: TRBJ2-7
V gene: TRBV18
clone size: once
D gene: .
CDR3 protein: CASSPQGLAYEQYF
CDR3 DNA: TGTGCCAGCTCACCACAGGGACTCGCCTACGAGCAGTACTTC

J gene: TRBJ2-3
V gene: TRBV5-1
clone size: once
D gene: TRBD1
CDR3 protein: CASSFADRASDTQYF
CDR3 DNA: TGCGCCAGCAGCTTCGCGGACAGGGCATCAGATACGCAGTATTTT

J gene: TRBJ1-2
V gene: TRBV28
clone size: .
D gene: .
CDR3 protein: CASSLDRPNYGYTF
CDR3 DNA: TGTGCCAGCAGTTTGGACAGACCTAACTATGGCTACACCTTC

J gene: TRBJ2-2
V gene: TRBV18
clone size: .
D gene: .
CDR3 protein: CASSTGTSTGELFF
CDR3 DNA: TGTGCCAGCTCGACCGGGACAAGCACCGGGGAGCTGTTTTTT

J gene: TRBJ2-1
V gene: TRBV10-3
clone size: .
D gene: .
CDR3 protein: CATSAEDEQFF
CDR3 DNA: TGTGCCACATCGGCCGAGGATGAGCAGTTCTTC

J gene: TRBJ1-2
V gene: TRBV5-4
clone size: once
D gene: .
CDR3 protein: CASSVGRGQDYGYTF
CDR3 DNA: TGTGCCAGCAGCGTGGGCAGGGGTCAGGACTATGGCTACACCTTC

J gene: TRBJ1-4
V gene: TRBV7-7
clone size: few
D gene: TRBD1
CDR3 protein: CASSEGQLSEKLFF
CDR3 DNA: TGTGCTAGCAGCGAGGGACAGCTGAGTGAAAAACTGTTTTTT

J gene: TRBJ2-3
V gene: TRBV23-1
clone size: .
D gene: .
CDR3 protein: CATKSPRTVSCTDTQYF
CDR3 DNA: TGCGCCACCAAATCACCCCGGACAGTTTCATGCACAGATACGCAGTATTTT